This is a list of T cell receptor beta chains from one sample in a study of blood T cells in healthy people across ages. TCRdb re-called the 5' RACE reads with MiXCR, one entry per CDR3 protein. The table shows about 830,000 distinct CDR3 sequences, with about 62% occurring only once. The sample consisted of blood. All receptors come from a man younger than 45 in good health. The CDR3 runs from the conserved cysteine through the conserved F or W. Each record gives: J gene, D gene, V gene, clone size, CDR3 protein, CDR3 DNA. The D gene is left open where the match is weak. Only part of the rows carry a size: once, few, many, or a class if the clone is expanded.

J gene: TRBJ2-2
D gene: TRBD1
V gene: TRBV10-3
clone size: NA
CDR3 protein: CAISGTGDSTGELFF
CDR3 DNA: TGTGCCATCAGCGGGACAGGGGATTCCACCGGGGAGCTGTTTTTT

J gene: TRBJ1-2
D gene: NA
V gene: TRBV5-1
clone size: NA
CDR3 protein: CASSLVSDLSRYGYTF
CDR3 DNA: TGCGCCAGCAGCTTGGTGTCAGATTTGAGTCGGTATGGCTACACCTTC

J gene: TRBJ2-5
D gene: TRBD1
V gene: TRBV6-1
clone size: few
CDR3 protein: CASRLPQGFGETQYF
CDR3 DNA: TGTGCCAGCAGACTTCCACAGGGGTTTGGAGAGACCCAGTACTTC

J gene: TRBJ2-3
D gene: TRBD1
V gene: TRBV7-3
clone size: NA
CDR3 protein: CASSLSGGQGEDTQYF
CDR3 DNA: TGTGCCAGCAGCTTAAGTGGGGGACAGGGGGAAGATACGCAGTATTTT

J gene: TRBJ2-7
D gene: NA
V gene: TRBV15
clone size: few
CDR3 protein: CATSRTIHEQYF
CDR3 DNA: TGTGCCACCAGCAGAACTATACACGAGCAGTACTTC

J gene: TRBJ2-3
D gene: TRBD2
V gene: TRBV10-3
clone size: NA
CDR3 protein: CAISGTSAVGADTQYF
CDR3 DNA: TGTGCCATCAGTGGGACTAGCGCCGTCGGGGCAGATACGCAGTATTTT

J gene: TRBJ2-1
D gene: TRBD2
V gene: TRBV6-1
clone size: NA
CDR3 protein: CASRALAGGLYSEQFF
CDR3 DNA: TGTGCCAGCAGGGCGCTAGCGGGGGGGCTGTACAGTGAGCAGTTCTTC

J gene: TRBJ2-7
D gene: NA
V gene: TRBV7-2
clone size: NA
CDR3 protein: CASSLGGGWNEQYF
CDR3 DNA: TGTGCCAGCAGCTTGGGGGGGGGCTGGAACGAGCAGTACTTC

J gene: TRBJ2-1
D gene: NA
V gene: TRBV5-1
clone size: NA
CDR3 protein: CASSLVRVGNEQFF
CDR3 DNA: TGCGCCAGCAGCTTGGTCCGGGTTGGCAATGAGCAGTTCTTC

J gene: TRBJ1-2
D gene: NA
V gene: TRBV7-2
clone size: NA
CDR3 protein: CASSLPYLGTSYGYTF
CDR3 DNA: TGTGCCAGCAGCTTACCCTATCTAGGGACATCCTATGGCTACACCTTC

J gene: TRBJ2-1
D gene: NA
V gene: TRBV11-2
clone size: NA
CDR3 protein: CASTKSGPQYNEQFF
CDR3 DNA: TGTGCCAGCACAAAGAGCGGTCCCCAATACAATGAGCAGTTCTTC

J gene: TRBJ1-1
D gene: NA
V gene: TRBV20-1
clone size: once
CDR3 protein: CSAIWTSKAFF
CDR3 DNA: TGCAGTGCTATCTGGACAAGTAAAGCTTTCTTT

J gene: TRBJ2-5
D gene: NA
V gene: TRBV20-1
clone size: NA
CDR3 protein: CSARLERVGQETQYF
CDR3 DNA: TGCAGTGCTAGACTAGAGAGGGTGGGACAAGAGACCCAGTACTTC

J gene: TRBJ1-2
D gene: NA
V gene: TRBV7-9
clone size: NA
CDR3 protein: CASTDSNGYTF
CDR3 DNA: TGTGCCAGCACTGATTCGAATGGCTACACCTTC

J gene: TRBJ2-5
D gene: TRBD2
V gene: TRBV5-1
clone size: once
CDR3 protein: CASTPGTSYETQYF
CDR3 DNA: TGCGCCAGCACTCCCGGGACTAGCTACGAGACCCAGTACTTC

J gene: TRBJ1-6
D gene: NA
V gene: TRBV3-1
clone size: NA
CDR3 protein: CASSPLLSAVGGSPLHF
CDR3 DNA: TGTGCCAGCAGCCCATTGCTGTCCGCTGTCGGGGGTTCACCCCTCCACTTT

J gene: TRBJ2-2
D gene: NA
V gene: TRBV6-2/TRBV6-3
clone size: NA
CDR3 protein: CASNRGAYTGELFF
CDR3 DNA: TGTGCCAGCAACCGGGGGGCATACACCGGGGAGCTGTTTTTT

J gene: TRBJ2-1
D gene: NA
V gene: TRBV12-3/TRBV12-4
clone size: once
CDR3 protein: CASRLRSDEQFF
CDR3 DNA: TGTGCCAGCAGATTAAGGTCCGATGAGCAGTTCTTC

J gene: TRBJ1-2
D gene: NA
V gene: TRBV16
clone size: NA
CDR3 protein: CASSQRYLTDNYGYTF
CDR3 DNA: TGTGCCAGCAGCCAACGATATTTGACAGATAACTATGGCTACACCTTC

J gene: TRBJ2-7
D gene: NA
V gene: TRBV29-1
clone size: few
CDR3 protein: CSVGGVYEQYF
CDR3 DNA: TGCAGCGTTGGGGGTGTCTACGAGCAGTACTTC

J gene: TRBJ2-7
D gene: NA
V gene: TRBV20-1
clone size: few
CDR3 protein: CSATISYEQYF
CDR3 DNA: TGCAGTGCTACTATCTCCTACGAGCAGTACTTC

J gene: TRBJ2-4
D gene: NA
V gene: TRBV4-1
clone size: NA
CDR3 protein: CASSQSGNIQYF
CDR3 DNA: TGCGCCAGCAGCCAATCGGGAAACATTCAGTACTTC

J gene: TRBJ2-3
D gene: NA
V gene: TRBV19
clone size: NA
CDR3 protein: CASTRTGGTSTDTQYF
CDR3 DNA: TGTGCCAGTACGCGGACCGGAGGAACTAGCACAGATACGCAGTATTTT

J gene: TRBJ2-1
D gene: NA
V gene: TRBV7-9
clone size: NA
CDR3 protein: CASSPISGLGEQFF
CDR3 DNA: TGTGCCAGCAGCCCCATATCTGGCCTGGGGGAGCAGTTCTTC

J gene: TRBJ2-3
D gene: NA
V gene: TRBV28
clone size: NA
CDR3 protein: CASGTTTDTQYF
CDR3 DNA: TGTGCCAGCGGGACGACCACAGATACGCAGTATTTT

J gene: TRBJ2-7
D gene: TRBD2
V gene: TRBV12-3/TRBV12-4
clone size: NA
CDR3 protein: CASWKSGGRSEQYF
CDR3 DNA: TGTGCCAGCTGGAAGAGCGGGGGAAGATCCGAGCAGTACTTC

J gene: TRBJ2-5
D gene: TRBD1
V gene: TRBV3-1
clone size: NA
CDR3 protein: CASSSPGQASGEQYF
CDR3 DNA: TGTGCCAGCAGCTCACCGGGACAGGCCTCAGGGGAGCAGTACTTC

J gene: TRBJ2-5
D gene: NA
V gene: TRBV20-1
clone size: NA
CDR3 protein: CSAIIQETQYF
CDR3 DNA: TGCAGTGCTATTATACAAGAGACCCAGTACTTC

J gene: TRBJ2-1
D gene: NA
V gene: TRBV6-2/TRBV6-3
clone size: NA
CDR3 protein: CASSYAAGMTYNEQFF
CDR3 DNA: TGTGCCAGCAGTTACGCGGCAGGGATGACCTACAATGAGCAGTTCTTC

J gene: TRBJ2-1
D gene: NA
V gene: TRBV27
clone size: NA
CDR3 protein: CASRGWESSYNEQFF
CDR3 DNA: TGTGCCAGCCGGGGCTGGGAAAGCTCCTACAATGAGCAGTTCTTC

J gene: TRBJ2-6
D gene: NA
V gene: TRBV12-3/TRBV12-4
clone size: few
CDR3 protein: CASNHKPGANVLTF
CDR3 DNA: TGTGCCAGCAACCACAAACCTGGGGCCAACGTCCTGACTTTC

J gene: TRBJ2-4
D gene: NA
V gene: TRBV6-2/TRBV6-3
clone size: few
CDR3 protein: CASGGAGKNIQYF
CDR3 DNA: TGTGCCAGTGGGGGGGCTGGCAAAAACATTCAGTACTTC

J gene: TRBJ2-3
D gene: TRBD1
V gene: TRBV5-6
clone size: NA
CDR3 protein: CASSLASTGSDTQYF
CDR3 DNA: TGTGCCAGCAGCTTGGCTTCGACAGGGTCAGATACGCAGTATTTT

J gene: TRBJ2-7
D gene: NA
V gene: TRBV18
clone size: few
CDR3 protein: CASSPAPYEQYF
CDR3 DNA: TGTGCCAGCTCACCAGCCCCCTACGAGCAGTACTTC

J gene: TRBJ2-1
D gene: NA
V gene: TRBV6-2/TRBV6-3
clone size: few
CDR3 protein: CASSWVAGALNEQFF
CDR3 DNA: TGTGCCAGCAGTTGGGTTGCGGGGGCCTTGAATGAGCAGTTCTTC

J gene: TRBJ2-7
D gene: TRBD2
V gene: TRBV7-2
clone size: NA
CDR3 protein: CASSLDFRRGSYEQYF
CDR3 DNA: TGTGCCAGCAGCTTAGACTTCCGGCGGGGGTCCTACGAGCAGTACTTC

J gene: TRBJ2-5
D gene: NA
V gene: TRBV7-9
clone size: NA
CDR3 protein: CASSLVFSTGEQYF
CDR3 DNA: TGTGCCAGCAGCTTAGTTTTCTCCACGGGGGAGCAGTACTTC

J gene: TRBJ2-1
D gene: NA
V gene: TRBV20-1
clone size: NA
CDR3 protein: CSAPSAQRLEHNEQFF
CDR3 DNA: TGCAGTGCCCCCTCCGCCCAACGGCTAGAACACAATGAGCAGTTCTTC

J gene: TRBJ2-3
D gene: NA
V gene: TRBV9
clone size: NA
CDR3 protein: CASSVGGGTNTDTQYF
CDR3 DNA: TGTGCCAGCAGCGTAGGTGGGGGAACAAACACAGATACGCAGTATTTT

J gene: TRBJ2-1
D gene: NA
V gene: TRBV18
clone size: NA
CDR3 protein: CASSPRGLREQFF
CDR3 DNA: TGTGCCAGCTCACCTAGGGGGTTGCGCGAGCAGTTCTTC

J gene: TRBJ2-3
D gene: TRBD2
V gene: TRBV2
clone size: NA
CDR3 protein: CASSAPLAGSTDTQYF
CDR3 DNA: TGTGCCAGCAGTGCTCCCCTAGCGGGGAGCACAGATACGCAGTATTTT